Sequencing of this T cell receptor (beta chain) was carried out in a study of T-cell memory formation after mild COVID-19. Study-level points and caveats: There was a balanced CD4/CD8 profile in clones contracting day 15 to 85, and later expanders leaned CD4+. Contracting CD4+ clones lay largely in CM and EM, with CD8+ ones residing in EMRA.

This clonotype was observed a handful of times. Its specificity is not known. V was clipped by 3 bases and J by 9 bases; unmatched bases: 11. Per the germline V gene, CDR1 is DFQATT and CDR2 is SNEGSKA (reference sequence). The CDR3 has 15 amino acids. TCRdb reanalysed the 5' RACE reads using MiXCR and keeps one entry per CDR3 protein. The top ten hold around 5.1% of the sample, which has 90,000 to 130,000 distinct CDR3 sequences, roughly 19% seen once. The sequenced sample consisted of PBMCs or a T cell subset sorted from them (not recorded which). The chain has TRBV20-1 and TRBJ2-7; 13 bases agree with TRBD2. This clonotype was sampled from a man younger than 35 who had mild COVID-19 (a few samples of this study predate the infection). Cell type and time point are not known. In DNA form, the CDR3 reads TGCAGTGCTAGTGCCGGGACTAGCGGGATTTCAGGGCAGTACGTC. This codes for CSASAGTSGISGQYV.